This TCR beta chain came from a study of identifying expanded T cells in peripheral blood. The CDR3 covers 15 residues. Germline V gene lookup returns CDR1 MNHNS and CDR2 SASEGT. V was trimmed by 3 bases and J by 2 bases, leaving 11 bases between them. Regarding the study as a whole: Approximately two-week clone count variance significantly increased as total template count grew.

TCRdb keeps only in-frame clones here, not all; method: immunoSEQ multiplex PCR. Of about 86,000 clones detected, approximately 84% appear once; the ten largest clones hold 4.5%. This clone was observed a single time. The antigen is undetermined. Sequences were obtained from blood. The chain has TRBV6-1 and TRBJ1-5; D may be TRBD1 (5 bases). The clonotype comes from a person between 18 and 70 years old in good health. The CDR3: CASSDRGFGNQPQHF. Written as DNA, the CDR3 is TGTGCCAGCAGTGACCGGGGGTTCGGCAATCAGCCCCAGCATTTT.